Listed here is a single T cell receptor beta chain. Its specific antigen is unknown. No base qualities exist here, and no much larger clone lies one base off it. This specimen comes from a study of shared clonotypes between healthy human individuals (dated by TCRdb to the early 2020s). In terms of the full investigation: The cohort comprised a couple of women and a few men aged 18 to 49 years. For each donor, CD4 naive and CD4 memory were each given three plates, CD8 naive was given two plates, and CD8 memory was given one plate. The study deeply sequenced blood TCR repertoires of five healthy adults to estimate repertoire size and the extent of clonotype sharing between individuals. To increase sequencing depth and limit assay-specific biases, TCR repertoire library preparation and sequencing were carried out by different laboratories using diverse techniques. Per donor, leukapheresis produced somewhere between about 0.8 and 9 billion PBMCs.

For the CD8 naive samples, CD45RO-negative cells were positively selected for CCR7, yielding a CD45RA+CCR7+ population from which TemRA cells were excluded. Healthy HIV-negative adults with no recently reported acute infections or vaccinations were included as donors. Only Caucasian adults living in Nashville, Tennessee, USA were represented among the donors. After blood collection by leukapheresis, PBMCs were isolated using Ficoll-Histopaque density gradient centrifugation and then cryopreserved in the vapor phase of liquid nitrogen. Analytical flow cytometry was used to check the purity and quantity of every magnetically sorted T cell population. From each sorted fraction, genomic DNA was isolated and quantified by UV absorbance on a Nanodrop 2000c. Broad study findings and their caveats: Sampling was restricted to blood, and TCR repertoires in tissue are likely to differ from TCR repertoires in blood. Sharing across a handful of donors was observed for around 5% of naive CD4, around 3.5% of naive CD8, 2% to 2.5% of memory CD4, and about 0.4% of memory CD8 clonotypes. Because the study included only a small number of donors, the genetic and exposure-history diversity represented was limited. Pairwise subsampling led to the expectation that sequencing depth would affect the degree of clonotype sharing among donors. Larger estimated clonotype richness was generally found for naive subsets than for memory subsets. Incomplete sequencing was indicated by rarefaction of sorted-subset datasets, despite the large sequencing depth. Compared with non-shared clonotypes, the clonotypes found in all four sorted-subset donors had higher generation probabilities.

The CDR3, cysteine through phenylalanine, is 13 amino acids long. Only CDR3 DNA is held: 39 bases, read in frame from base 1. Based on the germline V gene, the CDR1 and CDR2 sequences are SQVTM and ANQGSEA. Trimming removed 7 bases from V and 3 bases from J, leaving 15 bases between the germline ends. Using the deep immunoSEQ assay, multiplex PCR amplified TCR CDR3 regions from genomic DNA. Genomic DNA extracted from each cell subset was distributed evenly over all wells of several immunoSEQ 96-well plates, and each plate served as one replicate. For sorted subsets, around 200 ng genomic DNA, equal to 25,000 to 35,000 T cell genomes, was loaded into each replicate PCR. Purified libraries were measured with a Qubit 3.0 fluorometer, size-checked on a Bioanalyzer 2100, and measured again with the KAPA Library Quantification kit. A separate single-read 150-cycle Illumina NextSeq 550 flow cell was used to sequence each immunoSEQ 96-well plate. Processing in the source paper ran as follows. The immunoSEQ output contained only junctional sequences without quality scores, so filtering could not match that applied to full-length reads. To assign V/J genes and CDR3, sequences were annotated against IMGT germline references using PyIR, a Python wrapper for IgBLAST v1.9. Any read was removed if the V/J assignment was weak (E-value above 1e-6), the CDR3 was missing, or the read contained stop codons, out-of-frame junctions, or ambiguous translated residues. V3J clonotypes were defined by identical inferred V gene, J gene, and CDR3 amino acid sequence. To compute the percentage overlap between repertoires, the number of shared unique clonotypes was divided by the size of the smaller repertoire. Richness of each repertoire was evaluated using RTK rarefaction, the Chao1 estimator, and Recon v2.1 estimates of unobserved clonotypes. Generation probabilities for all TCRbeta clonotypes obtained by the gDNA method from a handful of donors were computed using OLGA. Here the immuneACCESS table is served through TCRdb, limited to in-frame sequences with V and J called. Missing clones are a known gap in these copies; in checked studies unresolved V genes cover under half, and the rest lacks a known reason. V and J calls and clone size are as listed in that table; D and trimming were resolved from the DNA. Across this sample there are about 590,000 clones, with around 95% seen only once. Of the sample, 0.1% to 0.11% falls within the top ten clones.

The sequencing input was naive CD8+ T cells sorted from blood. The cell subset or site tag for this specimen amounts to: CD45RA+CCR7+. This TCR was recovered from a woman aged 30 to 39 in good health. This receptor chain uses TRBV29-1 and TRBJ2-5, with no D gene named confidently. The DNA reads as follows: TGCAGCGCTCGCAGGCCCCTCGAAGAGACCCAGTACTTC. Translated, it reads CSARRPLEETQYF.